This T cell receptor (beta chain) was sequenced during a study of cytomegalovirus exposure and HLA in healthy donors. The PCR employed 60 Vbeta primers together with 13 Jbeta primers. Method: immunoSEQ multiplex PCR; TCRdb's copy keeps in-frame clones and lacks some. The sample shows about 200,000 clones, roughly 79% of them seen only once. The length of the CDR3 is 15 residues. V lost 1 base to trimming and J lost 3 bases; unmatched junction nucleotides: 3. Germline values: CDR1 SEHNR, CDR2 FQNEAQ (reference sequence). This receptor was identified in a male donor in good health and CMV-seronegative. The specimen sequenced was PBMCs. J is TRBJ1-5 and V is TRBV7-9, with 7 bases fitting TRBD1. CDR3 residues: CASSLEGGNNQPQHF. DNA of the CDR3: TGTGCCAGCAGCTTAGAAGGGGGCAACAATCAGCCCCAGCATTTT.